Below are 2 T cell receptor beta chains sequenced from a single sample in a study of response to subunit inactivated influenza vaccine. From the RT-PCR reads, TCRdb called clonotypes with MiXCR, one entry per CDR3 protein. This table holds about 500,000 distinct CDR3 sequences, approximately 6.9% found once. The material was PBMCs from blood, obtained 23 to 25 months after vaccination. The receptors derive from a man aged 50 to 69 who received an inactivated influenza vaccine.

This clonotype has only one observation. The gene calls are TRBV25-1 and TRBJ2-1, with D perhaps given as TRBD1 or TRBD2 (6 bases each). This CDR3 comprises 15 residues. Looked up from germline, CDR1 is MGHDK and CDR2 is SYGVNS. Trimming removed 4 bases from V and 3 bases from J, with 13 bases in between. CDR3 nucleotides: TGTGCCAGCAGTGGGGGGGCAGGAAACTACAATGAGCAGTTCTTC. Translating it yields CASSGGAGNYNEQFF.

The chain links TRBV4-1 to TRBJ2-7, with 8 bases lining up with TRBD1. The CDR3 has 16 amino acids. CDR1 is MGHRA, CDR2 YSYEKL, per germline. V trimming: 2 bases; J trimming: 5 bases; junction bases outside the gene matches: 11. CDR3 coding DNA: TGCGCCAGCAGCCAATATGGGACAGGCAATTGGGACGAGCAGTACTTC. Its protein product is CASSQYGTGNWDEQYF.